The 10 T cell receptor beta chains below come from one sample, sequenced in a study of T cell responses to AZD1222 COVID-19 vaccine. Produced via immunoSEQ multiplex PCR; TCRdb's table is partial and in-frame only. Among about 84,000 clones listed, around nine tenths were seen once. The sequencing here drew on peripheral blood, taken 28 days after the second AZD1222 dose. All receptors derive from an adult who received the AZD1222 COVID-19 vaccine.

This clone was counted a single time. The DNA for the CDR3 is TGTGCCAGCAGTACCCTTGGGACTAGCGGGGAGAAGCATACGCAGTATTTT. Protein product: CASSTLGTSGEKHTQYF. The chain links TRBV6-2 or TRBV6-3 to TRBJ2-3; 13 bases align to TRBD2. CDR1 and CDR2 (germline): MNHEY, SVGEGT. V shed 5 bases and J 7 bases; nucleotides not matched to a gene: 12. The CDR3 is made up of 17 amino acids.

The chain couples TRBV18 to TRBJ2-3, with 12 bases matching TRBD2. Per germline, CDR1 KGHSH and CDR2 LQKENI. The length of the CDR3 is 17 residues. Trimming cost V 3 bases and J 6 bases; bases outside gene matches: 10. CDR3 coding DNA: TGTGCCAGCTCACCCCTCCTAGCGGGGGGGCAGGCCGATACGCAGTATTTT. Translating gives CASSPLLAGGQADTQYF.

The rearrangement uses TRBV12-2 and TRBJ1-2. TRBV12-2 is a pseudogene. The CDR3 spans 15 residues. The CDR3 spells CASRLNLQRTDGYTF. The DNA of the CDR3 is TGTGCAAGTCGCTTAAACCTACAGCGGACGGATGGCTACACCTTC.

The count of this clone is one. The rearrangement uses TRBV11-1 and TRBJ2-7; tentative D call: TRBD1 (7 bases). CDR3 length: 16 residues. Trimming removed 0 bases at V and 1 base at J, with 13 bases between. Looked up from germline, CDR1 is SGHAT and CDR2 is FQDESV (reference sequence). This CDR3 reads CASSLAGQGGSYEQYF. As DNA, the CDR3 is TGTGCCAGCAGCTTAGCTGGGCAGGGGGGATCCTACGAGCAGTACTTC. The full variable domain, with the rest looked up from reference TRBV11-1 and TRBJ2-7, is EAEVAQSPRYKITEKSQAVAFWCDPISGHATLYWYRQILGQGPELLVQFQDESVVDDSQLPKDRFSAERLKGVDSTLKIQPAELGDSAMYLCASSLAGQGGSYEQYFGPGTRLTVT.

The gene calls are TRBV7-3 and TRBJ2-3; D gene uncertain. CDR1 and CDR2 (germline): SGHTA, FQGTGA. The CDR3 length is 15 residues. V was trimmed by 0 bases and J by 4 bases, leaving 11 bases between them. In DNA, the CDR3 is TGTGCCAGCAGCTTAACTAGGGAACCGGCAGATACGCAGTATTTT. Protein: CASSLTREPADTQYF.

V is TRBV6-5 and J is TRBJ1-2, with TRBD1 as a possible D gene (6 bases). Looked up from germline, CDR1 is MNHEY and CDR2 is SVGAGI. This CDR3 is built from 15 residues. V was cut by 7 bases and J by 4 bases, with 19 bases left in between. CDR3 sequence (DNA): TGTGCCAGCAAACGGGAGGTCAGGGGCCCCTATGGCTACACCTTC. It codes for CASKREVRGPYGYTF.

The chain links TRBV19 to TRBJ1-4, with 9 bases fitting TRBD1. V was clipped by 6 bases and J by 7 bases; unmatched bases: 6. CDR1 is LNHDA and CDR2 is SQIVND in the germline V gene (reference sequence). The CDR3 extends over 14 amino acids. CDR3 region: CASRYRGLSEKLFF. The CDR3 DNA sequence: TGTGCCAGTAGATACAGGGGGCTCAGTGAAAAACTGTTTTTT.

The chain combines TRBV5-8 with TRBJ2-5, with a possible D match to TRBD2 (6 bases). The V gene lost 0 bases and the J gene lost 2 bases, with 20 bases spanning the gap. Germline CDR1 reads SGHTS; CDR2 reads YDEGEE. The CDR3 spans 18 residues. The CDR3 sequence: CASSLGALSGGAQETQYF. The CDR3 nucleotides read TGTGCCAGCAGCTTGGGCGCCCTTAGCGGAGGGGCACAAGAGACCCAGTACTTC.

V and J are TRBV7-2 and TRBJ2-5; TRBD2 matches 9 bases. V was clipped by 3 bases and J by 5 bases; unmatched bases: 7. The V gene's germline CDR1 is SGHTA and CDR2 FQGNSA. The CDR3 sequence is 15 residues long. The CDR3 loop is CASSFQASGRETQYF. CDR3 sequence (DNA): TGTGCCAGCAGCTTCCAAGCAAGCGGGAGGGAGACCCAGTACTTC.

The DNA of the CDR3 is TGTGCCAGCAGCTTAGCAGCGGGGTCAGGGGTGGGGACCCAGTACTTC. Its protein is CASSLAAGSGVGTQYF. V gene TRBV7-9 combines with J gene TRBJ2-5, with a tentative D call TRBD2 (7 bases). The germline V and J ends were trimmed by 0 bases and 7 bases, with 18 bases remaining between them. This CDR3 is 16 amino acids long. In germline, CDR1 is SEHNR, CDR2 FQNEAQ (reference sequence).